The following is a T cell receptor (beta chain) sequence with its context. The naive CD8 population came from CD45RO-negative cells selected for CCR7, without terminally differentiated effector memory CD45RA+ cells. Data came from immunoSEQ multiplex PCR; TCRdb stores just in-frame clones and leaves some out. In the table there are about 700,000 clones, about 91% of which are singletons. This record belongs to a study of shared clonotypes between healthy human individuals. Germline lookup yields CDR1 SGDLS and CDR2 YYNGEE. The CDR3 runs 16 residues. V was clipped by 3 bases and J by 0 bases, with 10 bases between them.

The gene calls are TRBV9 and TRBJ2-6; D gene unclear. The clonotype originates from a man aged 25-45 years in good health. Specimen: naive CD8+ T cells sorted from blood. CDR3 residues: CASSDDVLSGANVLTF. CDR3 nucleotides: TGTGCCAGCAGCGACGATGTCCTCTCTGGGGCCAACGTCCTGACTTTC.